This T cell receptor (beta chain) was captured in a study of shared clonotypes between healthy human individuals. In the original analysis: ImmunoSEQ gave junction-only sequences without quality scores, so filtering differed. Sequencing was performed with immunoSEQ multiplex PCR; in TCRdb, only in-frame clones are kept and a portion is missing. The V and J calls and clone size come from that table; D and trimming were worked out from the DNA. This table has 2 million or so clones, around 96% appearing once. Germline CDR1 is MNHEY and CDR2 is SVGAGI. The V end was cut by 4 bases, the J end by 2 bases, with 8 bases between. The CDR3 runs to 14 residues. CD45RO-negative CD8 cells positively selected for CCR7 made up the naive population, which excluded terminally differentiated effector memory CD45RA+ cells.

Material: naive CD8+ T cells sorted from blood. The V gene is TRBV6-5, the J gene TRBJ2-2, with D uncertain. This receptor was taken from a young man in good health. The chain's CDR3 is CASSWQSNTGELFF. Here the CDR3 DNA reads TGTGCCAGCAGTTGGCAAAGTAACACCGGGGAGCTGTTTTTT.